The rows below give T cell receptor beta chains drawn from one sample of a study of T cell responses to AZD1222 COVID-19 vaccine. Only in-frame clones appear in the TCRdb table, and some are missing; sequencing was by immunoSEQ multiplex PCR. Of over 100,000 clones in the sample, more than 75% were seen once. The sequencing used peripheral blood, collected 28 days after the second AZD1222 dose. The receptors shown here come from an adult who received the AZD1222 COVID-19 vaccine. Both conserved end residues are part of each CDR3. A D gene is named only where the DNA matches it firmly.

TRBV5-1	.	TRBJ2-1	CASREDSSSYNEQFF	TGCGCCAGCAGAGAAGACTCTAGCTCCTACAATGAGCAGTTCTTC
TRBV13	.	TRBJ1-5	CASSSRRGSNQPQHF	TGTGCCAGCAGCTCAAGGCGGGGGAGCAATCAGCCCCAGCATTTT
TRBV7-9	.	TRBJ1-2	CASSLQAGNYGYTF	TGTGCCAGCAGCTTACAGGCCGGAAACTATGGCTACACCTTC
TRBV3-1/TRBV3-2	.	TRBJ1-4	CASSQGQGPNEKLFF	TGTGCCAGCAGCCAAGGCCAGGGCCCTAATGAAAAACTGTTTTTT
TRBV30	TRBD2	TRBJ2-2	CAWSRLAGGRTGELFF	TGTGCCTGGAGTCGATTAGCGGGGGGCAGGACCGGGGAGCTGTTTTTT
TRBV15	.	TRBJ1-5	CATSRELRQPQHF	TGTGCCACCAGCAGAGAGTTAAGACAGCCCCAGCATTTT
TRBV5-8	TRBD1	TRBJ1-1	CASSLERGRLNTEAFF	TGTGCCAGCAGCTTGGAGAGGGGGCGACTGAACACTGAAGCTTTCTTT
TRBV27	.	TRBJ1-1	CASSFVGTEAFF	TGTGCCAGCAGTTTTGTGGGCACTGAAGCTTTCTTT
TRBV5-4	TRBD2	TRBJ2-2	CASSHRTSDTGELFF	TGTGCCAGCAGCCATAGGACTAGCGACACCGGGGAGCTGTTTTTT
TRBV7-9	.	TRBJ2-7	CASSSGQQNYEQYF	TGTGCCAGCAGTTCCGGACAGCAGAACTACGAGCAGTACTTC
TRBV7-6	TRBD1	TRBJ2-1	CASSPPGQVLVEQFF	TGTGCCAGCAGCCCGCCGGGACAGGTCTTAGTTGAGCAGTTCTTC
TRBV4-1	TRBD2	TRBJ2-5	CASSQLRLAGGGMHF	TGCGCCAGCAGCCAATTGAGGCTAGCGGGAGGCGGAATGCACTTC
TRBV25-1	TRBD1	TRBJ1-4	CASSRQTGGVEKLFF	TGTGCCAGCAGCCGGCAGACAGGGGGTGTTGAAAAACTGTTTTTT
TRBV6-2/TRBV6-3	.	TRBJ2-7	CASSPSAGEQYF	TGTGCCAGCAGCCCGTCGGCGGGGGAGCAGTACTTC
TRBV6-1	.	TRBJ1-1	CASSEDGRVTEAFF	TGTGCCAGCAGTGAAGACGGCAGGGTGACTGAAGCTTTCTTT
TRBV7-2	TRBD1	TRBJ1-4	CASSWDRGDEKLFF	TGTGCCAGCAGCTGGGACAGGGGAGATGAAAAACTGTTTTTT
TRBV5-1	.	TRBJ1-1	CASSTGTLGFPEAFF	TGCGCCAGCAGCACGGGGACCCTGGGTTTTCCTGAAGCTTTCTTT
TRBV5-1	.	TRBJ2-7	CASTPGDSSSYEQYF	TGCGCCAGCACCCCAGGCGACAGTAGCTCCTACGAGCAGTACTTC
TRBV5-4	.	TRBJ1-2	CASSKESDGYTF	TGTGCCAGCAGCAAGGAGAGTGATGGCTACACCTTC
TRBV10-1	.	TRBJ2-3	CASSVRAADTQYF	TGCGCCAGCAGTGTCAGGGCGGCGGATACGCAGTATTTT
TRBV4-2	.	TRBJ1-1	CASSQEVGTEAFF	TGTGCCAGCAGCCAAGAGGTGGGCACTGAAGCTTTCTTT
TRBV30	.	TRBJ1-2	CAWSVGIPGYGYTF	TGTGCCTGGAGTGTAGGCATACCGGGATATGGCTACACCTTC
TRBV9	.	TRBJ1-1	CASSRTDTGNTEAFF	TGTGCCAGCAGCAGAACGGACACAGGGAACACTGAAGCTTTCTTT